This is a list of T cell receptor beta chains from one sample in a study of CD8+ T cells in alopecia areata. Only in-frame clones appear in the TCRdb table, and some are missing; sequencing was by immunoSEQ multiplex PCR. The sample gives around 130,000 clones, roughly three fifths of which show up once; under 5% is in the top ten. Sequences were derived from CD4+ T cells sorted from blood, sampled at week 0. These receptors all come from a human donor with alopecia areata. CDR3s include the opening cysteine and the closing phenylalanine or tryptophan. A D gene is named only where the DNA matches it firmly. Clone size appears in some rows only: once, few, many, or a class for an expanded clone.

v_gene: TRBV9
j_gene: TRBJ1-3
abundance: once
d_gene: NA
CDR3aa: CASSVEQGGNTIYF
CDR3nt: TGTGCCAGCAGCGTAGAACAGGGAGGAAACACCATATATTTT

v_gene: TRBV9
j_gene: TRBJ1-6
abundance: NA
d_gene: NA
CDR3aa: CASSVGKNRRNSPLHF
CDR3nt: TGTGCCAGCAGCGTGGGGAAGAATCGAAGGAATTCACCCCTCCACTTT

v_gene: TRBV7-9
j_gene: TRBJ2-1
abundance: NA
d_gene: NA
CDR3aa: CASSPGGSRSNEQFF
CDR3nt: TGTGCCAGCAGTCCCGGGGGTAGTAGATCCAATGAGCAGTTCTTC

v_gene: TRBV4-3
j_gene: TRBJ2-6
abundance: NA
d_gene: NA
CDR3aa: CASSQEGHSGANVLTF
CDR3nt: TGCGCCAGCAGCCAAGAAGGACACTCTGGGGCCAACGTCCTGACTTTC

v_gene: TRBV27
j_gene: TRBJ1-4
abundance: NA
d_gene: TRBD1
CDR3aa: CASSLEGTGNEKLFF
CDR3nt: TGTGCCAGCAGTTTGGAAGGGACAGGGAATGAAAAACTGTTTTTT

v_gene: TRBV7-9
j_gene: TRBJ1-2
abundance: NA
d_gene: TRBD1
CDR3aa: CASSFRRDRTSNYGYTF
CDR3nt: TGTGCCAGCAGCTTCCGACGGGACAGGACCTCGAACTATGGCTACACCTTC

v_gene: TRBV21-1
j_gene: TRBJ1-5
abundance: NA
d_gene: NA
CDR3aa: CASSKRDSCNQPQHF
CDR3nt: TGTGCCAGCAGCAAACGAGACAGCTGCAATCAGCCCCAGCATTTT

v_gene: TRBV19
j_gene: TRBJ1-2
abundance: few
d_gene: NA
CDR3aa: CAASTGTRNYGYTF
CDR3nt: TGTGCCGCCAGTACTGGGACGAGGAACTATGGCTACACCTTC

v_gene: TRBV5-4
j_gene: TRBJ2-2
abundance: NA
d_gene: TRBD2
CDR3aa: CASSSSGGTGELFF
CDR3nt: TGTGCCAGCAGTTCTAGCGGTGGGACCGGGGAGCTGTTTTTT

v_gene: TRBV29-1
j_gene: TRBJ2-7
abundance: few
d_gene: NA
CDR3aa: CSVFGQLYEQYF
CDR3nt: TGCAGCGTCTTCGGACAGCTCTACGAGCAGTACTTC

v_gene: TRBV5-1
j_gene: TRBJ1-2
abundance: NA
d_gene: TRBD1
CDR3aa: CASSLTGEDGYTF
CDR3nt: TGCGCCAGCAGCTTGACAGGGGAAGACGGCTACACCTTC

v_gene: TRBV5-1
j_gene: TRBJ2-5
abundance: NA
d_gene: NA
CDR3aa: CASSLERQGETQYF
CDR3nt: TGCGCCAGCAGCTTGGAAAGGCAGGGAGAGACCCAGTACTTC

v_gene: TRBV5-1
j_gene: TRBJ2-5
abundance: NA
d_gene: TRBD1
CDR3aa: CASSPGTVQETQYF
CDR3nt: TGCGCCAGCAGCCCTGGGACAGTACAAGAGACCCAGTACTTC

v_gene: TRBV7-9
j_gene: TRBJ1-2
abundance: NA
d_gene: NA
CDR3aa: CASSSSWAQAAPGNYGYTF
CDR3nt: TGTGCCAGCAGCTCCAGTTGGGCACAGGCAGCTCCGGGAAACTATGGCTACACCTTC

v_gene: TRBV29-1
j_gene: TRBJ2-5
abundance: NA
d_gene: TRBD1
CDR3aa: CSVADRGQTQYF
CDR3nt: TGCAGCGTTGCCGACAGGGGCCAGACCCAGTACTTC

v_gene: TRBV19
j_gene: TRBJ1-1
abundance: NA
d_gene: NA
CDR3aa: CASSRAASWNTEAFF
CDR3nt: TGTGCCAGTAGTCGCGCCGCCTCATGGAACACTGAAGCTTTCTTT

v_gene: TRBV4-2
j_gene: TRBJ2-7
abundance: NA
d_gene: NA
CDR3aa: CASSQVGQPYEQYF
CDR3nt: TGTGCCAGCAGCCAAGTAGGACAGCCCTACGAGCAGTACTTC

v_gene: TRBV9
j_gene: TRBJ1-4
abundance: NA
d_gene: TRBD1
CDR3aa: CASSVQGASEKLFF
CDR3nt: TGTGCCAGCAGCGTTCAGGGGGCAAGTGAAAAACTGTTTTTT

v_gene: TRBV5-6
j_gene: TRBJ2-3
abundance: NA
d_gene: TRBD2
CDR3aa: CASSRRLAGGSTSTDTQYF
CDR3nt: TGTGCCAGCAGCCGCAGACTAGCGGGGGGGTCAACTAGCACAGATACGCAGTATTTT

v_gene: TRBV7-9
j_gene: TRBJ2-1
abundance: few
d_gene: NA
CDR3aa: CASSLPVSDEQFF
CDR3nt: TGTGCCAGCAGCCTACCCGTTAGCGATGAGCAGTTCTTC

v_gene: TRBV2
j_gene: TRBJ1-5
abundance: NA
d_gene: NA
CDR3aa: CASSRQAPLNQPQHF
CDR3nt: TGTGCCAGCAGTCGACAGGCCCCGCTAAATCAGCCCCAGCATTTT

v_gene: TRBV27
j_gene: TRBJ2-5
abundance: few
d_gene: NA
CDR3aa: CASSVQETQYF
CDR3nt: TGTGCCAGCAGTGTACAAGAGACCCAGTACTTC

v_gene: TRBV18
j_gene: TRBJ2-7
abundance: NA
d_gene: TRBD2
CDR3aa: CASSPPASGLYEQYF
CDR3nt: TGTGCCAGCTCACCACCGGCTAGCGGGCTCTACGAGCAGTACTTC

v_gene: TRBV29-1
j_gene: TRBJ1-2
abundance: few
d_gene: TRBD1
CDR3aa: CSVEPGTGLNGYTF
CDR3nt: TGCAGCGTTGAACCCGGGACAGGATTAAATGGCTACACCTTC

v_gene: TRBV7-2
j_gene: TRBJ2-1
abundance: NA
d_gene: TRBD2
CDR3aa: CASRKPGLAGNEQFF
CDR3nt: TGTGCCAGCAGAAAACCGGGACTAGCCGGCAATGAGCAGTTCTTC

v_gene: TRBV6-5
j_gene: TRBJ2-4
abundance: few
d_gene: NA
CDR3aa: CASMVNIQYF
CDR3nt: TGTGCCAGCATGGTGAACATTCAGTACTTC

v_gene: TRBV19
j_gene: TRBJ2-7
abundance: NA
d_gene: NA
CDR3aa: CPTPGHIYEQYF
CDR3nt: TGCCCAACCCCGGGACACATCTACGAGCAGTACTTC

v_gene: TRBV29-1
j_gene: TRBJ1-5
abundance: NA
d_gene: NA
CDR3aa: CSVQKQGGGGNQPQHF
CDR3nt: TGCAGCGTCCAAAAACAGGGTGGAGGGGGCAATCAGCCCCAGCATTTT

v_gene: TRBV7-2
j_gene: TRBJ1-1
abundance: NA
d_gene: NA
CDR3aa: CASSLDLFRRAFF
CDR3nt: TGTGCCAGCAGCTTAGACCTATTCCGGAGGGCTTTCTTT

v_gene: TRBV5-1
j_gene: TRBJ2-7
abundance: NA
d_gene: NA
CDR3aa: CASSLVGASVEQYF
CDR3nt: TGCGCCAGCAGCTTGGTGGGAGCTTCCGTCGAGCAGTACTTC

v_gene: TRBV14
j_gene: TRBJ2-2
abundance: once
d_gene: NA
CDR3aa: CASSQQVTGELFF
CDR3nt: TGTGCCAGCAGCCAACAGGTCACCGGGGAGCTGTTTTTT

v_gene: TRBV27
j_gene: TRBJ2-1
abundance: few
d_gene: NA
CDR3aa: CASSLERSTEQFF
CDR3nt: TGTGCCAGCAGTCTTGAACGGTCGACTGAGCAGTTCTTC

v_gene: TRBV7-9
j_gene: TRBJ2-5
abundance: once
d_gene: TRBD1
CDR3aa: CASSRTGGETQYF
CDR3nt: TGTGCCAGCAGCCGGACAGGGGGGGAGACCCAGTACTTC

v_gene: TRBV7-2
j_gene: TRBJ2-3
abundance: many
d_gene: TRBD2
CDR3aa: CASSLALAGLTDTQYF
CDR3nt: TGTGCCAGCAGCTTAGCACTAGCGGGACTCACAGATACGCAGTATTTT

v_gene: TRBV18
j_gene: TRBJ2-6
abundance: NA
d_gene: NA
CDR3aa: CASSPLSGSGANVLTF
CDR3nt: TGTGCCAGCTCACCACTTTCAGGGTCTGGGGCCAACGTCCTGACTTTC

v_gene: TRBV7-2
j_gene: TRBJ1-2
abundance: NA
d_gene: NA
CDR3aa: CASSSPGVDYGYTF
CDR3nt: TGTGCCAGCAGCTCTCCCGGAGTAGACTATGGCTACACCTTC

v_gene: TRBV11-2
j_gene: TRBJ2-5
abundance: NA
d_gene: TRBD2
CDR3aa: CASSQRSGLADETQYF
CDR3nt: TGTGCCAGCAGCCAACGATCGGGACTAGCGGATGAGACCCAGTACTTC

v_gene: TRBV29-1
j_gene: TRBJ1-6
abundance: NA
d_gene: NA
CDR3aa: CSVSGPGRNSPLHF
CDR3nt: TGCAGCGTTAGCGGGCCAGGGAGGAATTCACCCCTCCACTTT

v_gene: TRBV29-1
j_gene: TRBJ1-1
abundance: few
d_gene: TRBD1
CDR3aa: CSVESGTGLNTEAFF
CDR3nt: TGCAGCGTTGAATCCGGGACAGGGCTGAACACTGAAGCTTTCTTT

v_gene: TRBV6-5
j_gene: TRBJ2-3
abundance: few
d_gene: TRBD2
CDR3aa: CASRLLAGQDTQYF
CDR3nt: TGTGCCAGCAGGCTACTAGCGGGGCAAGATACGCAGTATTTT

v_gene: TRBV5-1
j_gene: TRBJ2-2
abundance: NA
d_gene: TRBD2
CDR3aa: CASNWLAGHTGELFF
CDR3nt: TGCGCCAGCAATTGGCTAGCGGGACACACCGGGGAGCTGTTTTTT